The source of this TCR beta chain is a study of beta chain features in type 1 diabetes. A remark on this clone: No antigen is known for it.

Regarding the study as a whole: In all four CD4+ subsets, TCRB CDR3 length was significantly, moderately reduced in type 1 diabetes.

Over 95% purity was reached by all sorted populations. The entirety of the isolated RNA underwent reverse transcription, so expressed TCRB transcripts were sequenced. The read count averaged approximately 3.5 million across naive, central memory and regulatory T cell samples. Sequenced by immunoSEQ multiplex PCR; TCRdb stores in-frame clones only, minus some. The sample consists of some 150,000 clones, approximately 13% of them appearing once. This CDR3 contains 12 residues. V was clipped by 7 bases and J by 8 bases, with 9 bases between them. Per germline, CDR1 SNHLY and CDR2 FYNNEI. This clonotype originated in a man between 18 and 35 years old with type 1 diabetes. Sequencing was done on a sample of central memory CD4+ T cells from blood. The V and J genes are TRBV2 and TRBJ1-6; D is ambiguous. This CDR3 reads CASTYVDSPLHF. The DNA of the CDR3 is TGTGCCAGCACCTATGTCGATTCACCCCTCCACTTT.